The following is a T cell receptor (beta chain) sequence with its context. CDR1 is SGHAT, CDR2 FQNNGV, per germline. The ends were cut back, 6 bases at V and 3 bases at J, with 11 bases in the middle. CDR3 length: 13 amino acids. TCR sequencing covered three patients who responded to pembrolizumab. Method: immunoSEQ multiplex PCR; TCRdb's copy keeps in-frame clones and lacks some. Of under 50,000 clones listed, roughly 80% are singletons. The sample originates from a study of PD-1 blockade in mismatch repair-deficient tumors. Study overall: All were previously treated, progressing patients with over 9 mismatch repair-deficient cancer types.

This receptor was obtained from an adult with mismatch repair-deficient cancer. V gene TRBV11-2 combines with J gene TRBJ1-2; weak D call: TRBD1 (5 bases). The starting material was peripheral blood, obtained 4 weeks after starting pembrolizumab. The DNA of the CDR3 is TGTGCCAGCAGGATGGGGGAGGACTATGGCTACACCTTC. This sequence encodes CASRMGEDYGYTF.